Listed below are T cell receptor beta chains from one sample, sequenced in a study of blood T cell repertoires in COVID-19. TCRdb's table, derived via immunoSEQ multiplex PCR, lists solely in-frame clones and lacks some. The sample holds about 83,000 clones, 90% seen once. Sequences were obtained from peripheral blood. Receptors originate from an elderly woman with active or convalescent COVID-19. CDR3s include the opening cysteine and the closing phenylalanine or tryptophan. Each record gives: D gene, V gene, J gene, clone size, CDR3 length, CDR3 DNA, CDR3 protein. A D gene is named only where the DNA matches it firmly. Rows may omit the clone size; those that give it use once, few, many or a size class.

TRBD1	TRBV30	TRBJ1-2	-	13	TGTGCCTGGTCACCATCCGGGACAGATGGCTACACCTTC	CAWSPSGTDGYTF
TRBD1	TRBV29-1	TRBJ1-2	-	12	TGCAGCGGGGGACAGGGAGACTATGGCTACACCTTC	CSGGQGDYGYTF
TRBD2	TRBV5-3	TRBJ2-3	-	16	TGTGCCAGAAGCGGAAGCGGGGGGTGGAGCACAGATACGCAGTATTTT	CARSGSGGWSTDTQYF
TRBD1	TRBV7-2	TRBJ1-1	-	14	TGTGCCACCGAGGACAGGTCGGCCCTTACTGAAGCTTTCTTT	CATEDRSALTEAFF
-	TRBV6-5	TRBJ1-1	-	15	TGTGCCAGCAGCCGAGGACAGACCCTGAACACTGAAGCTTTCTTT	CASSRGQTLNTEAFF
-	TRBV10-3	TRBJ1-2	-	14	TGTGCCATCAGTGAGTCACGGGACACCCATGGCTACACCTTC	CAISESRDTHGYTF
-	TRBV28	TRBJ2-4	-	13	TGTGCCAGCCTACAGGGTAGGGGAAACATTCAGTACTTC	CASLQGRGNIQYF
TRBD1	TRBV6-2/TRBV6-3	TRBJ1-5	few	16	TGTGCCAGCAGTTACGTGGGCAGGGGGCCTAATCAGCCCCAGCATTTT	CASSYVGRGPNQPQHF
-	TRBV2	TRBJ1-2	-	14	TGTGCCAGCAGTGAAGGGACATTTAACTATGGCTACACCTTC	CASSEGTFNYGYTF
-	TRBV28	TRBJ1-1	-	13	TGTGCCACCACTCTCGTGAGGAACGCTGAAGCTTTCTTT	CATTLVRNAEAFF
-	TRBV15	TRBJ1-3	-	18	TGTGCCACCAGCAGAGACGGGGGGGAGGAGGCCCCTGGAAACACCATATATTTT	CATSRDGGEEAPGNTIYF
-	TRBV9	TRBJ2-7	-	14	TGTGCCAGCCAACCTGGAGTACAGGACGACGAGCAGTACTTC	CASQPGVQDDEQYF